The rows below give T cell receptor beta chains drawn from one sample of a study of shared clonotypes between healthy human individuals. TCRdb's copy holds only in-frame clones and misses some; the assay was immunoSEQ multiplex PCR. Among some 2.1 million clones, around 93% were seen once, and the ten largest hold around 1.7%. Material for sequencing was naive CD8+ T cells from PBMCs. The receptor set was obtained from a man between 18 and 35 years old in good health. Some clones in this sample may be carry-over from other donors' samples. The CDR3 runs from the conserved cysteine through the conserved F or W. The D gene is left open where the match is weak. Clone size, where shown, is once, few, many, or a class for clones that have expanded.

TRBJ2-2	TRBV6-5	-	TRBD1	TGTGCCAGCAGTTACTCGAGACAGGGTGCCGGGGAGCTGTTTTTT	CASSYSRQGAGELFF
TRBJ2-5	TRBV5-6	-	-	TGTGCCAGCAGCCCGACTAGGGTACCAGAGACCCAGTACTTC	CASSPTRVPETQYF
TRBJ2-1	TRBV27	-	-	TGTGCCAGCAGGGAGACAGGTCCGGTGGGGCATGAGCAGTTCTTC	CASRETGPVGHEQFF
TRBJ1-1	TRBV6-5	once	-	TGTGCCAGCAGTGAATTCAGGGGGAACACTGAAGCTTTCTTT	CASSEFRGNTEAFF
TRBJ2-1	TRBV28	-	-	TGTGCCAGCAGTTTACCTGAGACTTACAATGAGCAGTTCTTC	CASSLPETYNEQFF
TRBJ2-2	TRBV11-2	-	-	TGTGCCAGCAGCATAGAGCGGGCTCCACACGGGGAGCTGTTTTTT	CASSIERAPHGELFF
TRBJ2-1	TRBV14	-	-	TGTGCCAGCAGCCCCCATCGCTCTGAGCAGTTCTTC	CASSPHRSEQFF
TRBJ2-1	TRBV4-3	once	-	TGCGCCAGCTCCCGAGGCGGGGCCAGGGGGAATGAGCAGTTCTTC	CASSRGGARGNEQFF
TRBJ2-2	TRBV28	-	TRBD1	TGTGCCGGAAACAGGGGGGACACCGGGGAGCTGTTTTTT	CAGNRGDTGELFF
TRBJ2-1	TRBV4-3	-	-	TGCGCCAGCAGCTTAATTCCGGGCTCTTACAATGAGCAGTTCTTC	CASSLIPGSYNEQFF
TRBJ2-6	TRBV11-2	-	-	TGTGCCAGCAGCTTAGTCATGGGCCACTCTGGGGCCAACGTCCTGACTTTC	CASSLVMGHSGANVLTF
TRBJ1-2	TRBV9	-	-	TGTGCCAGCAGCGTAGGCGGGGGGCCCCCCACCTTC	CASSVGGGPPTF
TRBJ2-1	TRBV7-7	-	TRBD2	TGTGCCAGCAGCCGTACCGAGGGCGGGAGTAAAAATGAGCAGTTCTTC	CASSRTEGGSKNEQFF
TRBJ2-4	TRBV28	-	-	TGTGCCAGCAGGACTACGGCGGACTGGGAAAACATTCAGTACTTC	CASRTTADWENIQYF
TRBJ1-1	TRBV7-9	-	-	TGTGCCAGCAGCTTCCCCGGCAACACTGAAGCTTTCTTT	CASSFPGNTEAFF
TRBJ2-7	TRBV19	-	-	TGTGCCAGTAGTGTGACAGTGAGCTCCTACGAGCAGTACTTC	CASSVTVSSYEQYF
TRBJ2-7	TRBV28	-	-	TGTGCCAGCAGTTTGTTGGAAGGGGCCCTCTACGAGCAGTACTTC	CASSLLEGALYEQYF
TRBJ2-7	TRBV9	-	TRBD1	TGTGCCAGCAGCGCTCACCGGGACAGCATTTCCTACGAGCAGTACTTC	CASSAHRDSISYEQYF
TRBJ2-3	TRBV27	-	-	TGTGCCAGCAGTCTCCTGACACCACACACCACAGATACGCAGTATTTT	CASSLLTPHTTDTQYF
TRBJ2-7	TRBV27	-	-	TGTGCCAGCAGTTTATCGATCCACGGGGAGCAGTACTTC	CASSLSIHGEQYF
TRBJ2-7	TRBV7-9	-	TRBD2	TGTGCCAGCAGCCGAGGGACTAGCGGGAACAACGAGCAGTACTTC	CASSRGTSGNNEQYF
TRBJ2-4	TRBV7-9	-	-	TGTGCCAGCAGCTCAGGGTTAGCCAAAAACATTCAGTACTTC	CASSSGLAKNIQYF
TRBJ2-1	TRBV7-9	-	TRBD2	TGTGCCAGCAGCTCCTGGACTAGCGGGTATGAGCAGTTCTTC	CASSSWTSGYEQFF
TRBJ1-2	TRBV29-1	-	TRBD1	TGCAGCGACAGACAGGGGGCGCCTAACTATGGCTACACCTTC	CSDRQGAPNYGYTF
TRBJ2-1	TRBV19	-	TRBD1	TGTGCCAGTTGGGACAGGGGGTTGAATGAGCAGTTCTTC	CASWDRGLNEQFF
TRBJ1-4	TRBV11-2	-	-	TGTGCCAGCAGCTTAAATTGGGGCCTCGCAGAAAAACTGTTTTTT	CASSLNWGLAEKLFF
TRBJ2-1	TRBV27	-	-	TGTGCCAGCAGTCCCAGACTCTACGAGCAGTTCTTC	CASSPRLYEQFF
TRBJ2-1	TRBV15	-	TRBD2	TGTGCCACCAGCAGAGTAGCGGGAGGGCCTATTGAGCAGTTCTTC	CATSRVAGGPIEQFF
TRBJ2-2	TRBV19	once	TRBD1	TGTGCCAGTTATCCGGGCAGGGGGCTAAACGGGGAGCTGTTTTTT	CASYPGRGLNGELFF
TRBJ2-5	TRBV27	-	TRBD2	TGTGCCAGCAGTTCGGGACTAGCGGAAGAGACCCAGTACTTC	CASSSGLAEETQYF
TRBJ1-4	TRBV5-1	once	-	TGCGCCAGCAGGCAGGGAACAGGCCCACCTATAGAAAAACTGTTTTTT	CASRQGTGPPIEKLFF
TRBJ1-1	TRBV7-6	-	-	TGTGCCAGCAGCTGGGCCGGTCAAGCGAACACTGAAGCTTTCTTT	CASSWAGQANTEAFF
TRBJ1-1	TRBV14	-	-	TGTGCCAGCAGCCATTCCGGCAGGGCGAACACTGAAGCTTTCTTT	CASSHSGRANTEAFF
TRBJ1-1	TRBV6-1	-	-	TGTGCCAGCAGTGAAGCGATAGGGTACTACACTGAAGCTTTCTTT	CASSEAIGYYTEAFF
TRBJ2-7	TRBV27	-	-	TGTGCCAGCAGTCTTCTGGGATACGAGCAGTACTTC	CASSLLGYEQYF
TRBJ2-1	TRBV28	-	-	TGTGCCAGCAGTCCCCGACTAGTATCCTATAATCACAATGAGCAGTTCTTC	CASSPRLVSYNHNEQFF